This is a list of T cell receptor beta chains from one sample in a study of control samples from healthy donors and cancer patients. Sequenced by immunoSEQ multiplex PCR; TCRdb stores in-frame clones only, minus some. The table lists just over 150,000 clones, about 90% of them singletons. The sequencing input was blood. The receptors here all came from a man aged 25-45 years in good health. CDR3s include the opening cysteine and the closing phenylalanine or tryptophan. A D gene is named only where the DNA matches it firmly. Expanded clones get a size class; other rows say once, few or many, or leave the size out.

v_gene: TRBV20-1
d_gene: -
abundance: once
j_gene: TRBJ1-2
CDR3aa: CSASEGGYTF
CDR3nt: TGCAGTGCTAGTGAGGGCGGCTACACCTTC

v_gene: TRBV5-1
d_gene: -
abundance: -
j_gene: TRBJ2-5
CDR3aa: CASSLPGAQETQYF
CDR3nt: TGCGCCAGCAGCTTACCGGGGGCTCAAGAGACCCAGTACTTC

v_gene: TRBV5-8
d_gene: -
abundance: -
j_gene: TRBJ1-5
CDR3aa: CASSPPQPQHF
CDR3nt: TGTGCCAGCAGCCCCCCCCAGCCCCAGCATTTT

v_gene: TRBV27
d_gene: -
abundance: -
j_gene: TRBJ2-1
CDR3aa: CASSRLELRNEQFF
CDR3nt: TGTGCCAGCAGCCGCTTGGAACTTAGAAATGAGCAGTTCTTC

v_gene: TRBV24-1
d_gene: -
abundance: -
j_gene: TRBJ1-2
CDR3aa: CATSDHRDGYTF
CDR3nt: TGTGCCACCAGTGACCACAGGGATGGCTACACCTTC

v_gene: TRBV10-3
d_gene: TRBD1
abundance: once
j_gene: TRBJ1-5
CDR3aa: CAISESTGRNQPQHF
CDR3nt: TGTGCCATCAGTGAGTCGACAGGGAGGAATCAGCCCCAGCATTTT

v_gene: TRBV6-5
d_gene: TRBD1
abundance: -
j_gene: TRBJ1-2
CDR3aa: CASTDAGTGYGYTF
CDR3nt: TGTGCCAGCACCGACGCCGGGACAGGCTATGGCTACACCTTC

v_gene: TRBV5-4
d_gene: -
abundance: -
j_gene: TRBJ1-1
CDR3aa: CASSDGQMNTEAFF
CDR3nt: TGTGCCAGCAGCGACGGACAAATGAACACTGAAGCTTTCTTT

v_gene: TRBV11-2
d_gene: TRBD1
abundance: -
j_gene: TRBJ2-5
CDR3aa: CASSGDRGRAQYF
CDR3nt: TGTGCCAGCAGCGGCGACAGGGGGAGGGCCCAGTACTTC

v_gene: TRBV28
d_gene: -
abundance: -
j_gene: TRBJ1-4
CDR3aa: CASSLEVATNEKLFF
CDR3nt: TGTGCCAGCAGTTTAGAGGTTGCAACTAATGAAAAACTGTTTTTT

v_gene: TRBV9
d_gene: TRBD1
abundance: -
j_gene: TRBJ1-4
CDR3aa: CASSVDLGQKGSTNEKLFF
CDR3nt: TGTGCCAGCAGCGTAGACTTGGGACAGAAGGGATCAACTAATGAAAAACTGTTTTTT

v_gene: TRBV29-1
d_gene: TRBD1
abundance: -
j_gene: TRBJ2-7
CDR3aa: CSVRQGLSYEQYF
CDR3nt: TGCAGCGTTCGACAGGGGTTATCCTACGAGCAGTACTTC

v_gene: TRBV11-1
d_gene: TRBD2
abundance: -
j_gene: TRBJ2-3
CDR3aa: CASSLGTSGTDTQYF
CDR3nt: TGTGCCAGCAGCCTCGGGACTAGCGGCACAGATACGCAGTATTTT

v_gene: TRBV2
d_gene: -
abundance: -
j_gene: TRBJ1-4
CDR3aa: CAEGETVTEKLFF
CDR3nt: TGTGCCGAGGGGGAAACAGTGACGGAAAAACTGTTTTTT

v_gene: TRBV6-1
d_gene: -
abundance: -
j_gene: TRBJ2-3
CDR3aa: CASSEAAKVDTQYF
CDR3nt: TGTGCCAGCAGTGAAGCTGCCAAGGTGGATACGCAGTATTTT

v_gene: TRBV2
d_gene: -
abundance: -
j_gene: TRBJ1-6
CDR3aa: CASKTSDSPLHF
CDR3nt: TGTGCCAGCAAGACATCGGATTCACCCCTCCACTTT

v_gene: TRBV5-8
d_gene: -
abundance: -
j_gene: TRBJ2-1
CDR3aa: CASSLAHPYYNEQFF
CDR3nt: TGTGCCAGCAGCTTGGCTCATCCATATTACAATGAGCAGTTCTTC

v_gene: TRBV7-6
d_gene: -
abundance: -
j_gene: TRBJ2-2
CDR3aa: CASSFGGGGTGELFF
CDR3nt: TGTGCCAGCAGCTTTGGTGGGGGAGGCACCGGGGAGCTGTTTTTT

v_gene: TRBV7-2
d_gene: -
abundance: -
j_gene: TRBJ2-2
CDR3aa: CASSSPGAAGELFF
CDR3nt: TGTGCCAGCAGCTCACCAGGGGCGGCCGGGGAGCTGTTTTTT

v_gene: TRBV3-1/TRBV3-2
d_gene: TRBD1
abundance: -
j_gene: TRBJ2-1
CDR3aa: CASSQAPGQGNEQFF
CDR3nt: TGTGCCAGCAGCCAAGCTCCGGGACAGGGCAATGAGCAGTTCTTC

v_gene: TRBV9
d_gene: TRBD2
abundance: once
j_gene: TRBJ2-3
CDR3aa: CASSSGLAGADTQYF
CDR3nt: TGTGCCAGCAGCTCGGGACTAGCGGGGGCAGATACGCAGTATTTT

v_gene: TRBV7-9
d_gene: -
abundance: -
j_gene: TRBJ2-7
CDR3aa: CASSLRGGTGGHEQYF
CDR3nt: TGTGCCAGCAGCTTGCGGGGGGGGACAGGAGGCCACGAGCAGTACTTC

v_gene: TRBV5-1
d_gene: -
abundance: -
j_gene: TRBJ1-6
CDR3aa: CASSPGGRNSPLHF
CDR3nt: TGCGCCAGCAGCCCGGGTGGGAGGAATTCACCCCTCCACTTT

v_gene: TRBV2
d_gene: -
abundance: -
j_gene: TRBJ1-5
CDR3aa: CASQYSLRGVDQPQHF
CDR3nt: TGTGCCAGCCAGTACAGCTTGAGAGGCGTAGATCAGCCCCAGCATTTT

v_gene: TRBV7-3
d_gene: TRBD2
abundance: -
j_gene: TRBJ2-3
CDR3aa: CASSLGASGSSNTQYF
CDR3nt: TGTGCCAGCAGCTTAGGGGCTAGCGGGAGCTCAAATACGCAGTATTTT

v_gene: TRBV20-1
d_gene: -
abundance: -
j_gene: TRBJ1-4
CDR3aa: CSASFEADEKLFF
CDR3nt: TGCAGTGCTAGTTTCGAGGCGGATGAAAAACTGTTTTTT

v_gene: TRBV7-9
d_gene: -
abundance: -
j_gene: TRBJ2-7
CDR3aa: CASSLFETSSYEQYF
CDR3nt: TGTGCCAGCAGCTTATTCGAGACTAGCTCCTACGAGCAGTACTTC

v_gene: TRBV7-6
d_gene: -
abundance: -
j_gene: TRBJ1-5
CDR3aa: CASSLERGANQPQHF
CDR3nt: TGTGCCAGCAGCTTAGAGAGGGGCGCGAATCAGCCCCAGCATTTT

v_gene: TRBV5-1
d_gene: -
abundance: -
j_gene: TRBJ1-1
CDR3aa: CASSLEELRRTEAFF
CDR3nt: TGCGCCAGCAGCTTGGAAGAGTTGAGGCGAACAGAAGCTTTCTTT

v_gene: TRBV7-2
d_gene: -
abundance: once
j_gene: TRBJ1-2
CDR3aa: CASSLERQHGYTF
CDR3nt: TGTGCCAGCAGCTTAGAGAGGCAGCATGGCTACACCTTC

v_gene: TRBV20-1
d_gene: -
abundance: -
j_gene: TRBJ2-1
CDR3aa: CSASGNGNEQFF
CDR3nt: TGCAGTGCTAGTGGAAACGGCAATGAGCAGTTCTTC

v_gene: TRBV5-1
d_gene: -
abundance: -
j_gene: TRBJ2-7
CDR3aa: CASTLQASSYEQYF
CDR3nt: TGCGCCAGCACACTACAGGCTTCCTCCTACGAGCAGTACTTC

v_gene: TRBV9
d_gene: TRBD2
abundance: -
j_gene: TRBJ2-1
CDR3aa: CASSATRTSLDEQFF
CDR3nt: TGTGCCAGCAGCGCGACCCGGACTAGCCTCGACGAGCAGTTCTTC

v_gene: TRBV3-1/TRBV3-2
d_gene: -
abundance: -
j_gene: TRBJ2-1
CDR3aa: CASSPQRLAYNEQFF
CDR3nt: TGTGCCAGCAGCCCCCAGAGACTAGCCTACAATGAGCAGTTCTTC

v_gene: TRBV29-1
d_gene: TRBD1
abundance: -
j_gene: TRBJ1-4
CDR3aa: CSVHLGGTGVEKLFF
CDR3nt: TGCAGCGTACATCTCGGAGGGACAGGGGTTGAAAAACTGTTTTTT

v_gene: TRBV28
d_gene: TRBD1
abundance: -
j_gene: TRBJ1-5
CDR3aa: CASIGGGQNQPQHF
CDR3nt: TGTGCCAGCATAGGGGGCGGACAGAATCAGCCCCAGCATTTT

v_gene: TRBV6-2/TRBV6-3
d_gene: TRBD1
abundance: -
j_gene: TRBJ2-1
CDR3aa: CASSFGQGRSYNEQFF
CDR3nt: TGTGCCAGCAGCTTCGGACAGGGCCGGTCCTACAATGAGCAGTTCTTC

v_gene: TRBV29-1
d_gene: TRBD2
abundance: -
j_gene: TRBJ2-3
CDR3aa: CSVEIAGGSDTQYF
CDR3nt: TGCAGCGTTGAAATCGCGGGAGGATCTGATACGCAGTATTTT

v_gene: TRBV27
d_gene: TRBD1
abundance: -
j_gene: TRBJ1-1
CDR3aa: CASSLSGGSLWNTEAFF
CDR3nt: TGTGCCAGCAGTTTATCAGGGGGCTCCCTTTGGAACACTGAAGCTTTCTTT

v_gene: TRBV29-1
d_gene: -
abundance: -
j_gene: TRBJ1-2
CDR3aa: CSCPLGGYGYTF
CDR3nt: TGCAGTTGCCCTCTCGGGGGCTATGGCTACACCTTC

v_gene: TRBV18
d_gene: -
abundance: -
j_gene: TRBJ1-4
CDR3aa: CASSPQPGTGEKLFF
CDR3nt: TGTGCCAGCTCACCGCAGCCAGGGACGGGTGAAAAACTGTTTTTT

v_gene: TRBV6-2/TRBV6-3
d_gene: -
abundance: few
j_gene: TRBJ2-7
CDR3aa: CASSYSGVEQYF
CDR3nt: TGTGCCAGCAGTTACTCGGGTGTCGAGCAGTACTTC

v_gene: TRBV29-1
d_gene: TRBD1
abundance: -
j_gene: TRBJ1-2
CDR3aa: CSVADPGTGNLGYGYTF
CDR3nt: TGCAGCGTTGCTGACCCCGGGACAGGGAATTTGGGCTATGGCTACACCTTC

v_gene: TRBV7-3
d_gene: -
abundance: -
j_gene: TRBJ2-5
CDR3aa: CASSPGLRQETQYF
CDR3nt: TGTGCCAGCAGCCCAGGACTTAGGCAAGAGACCCAGTACTTC

v_gene: TRBV3-1/TRBV3-2
d_gene: -
abundance: -
j_gene: TRBJ1-6
CDR3aa: CASSQDFVGTPLHF
CDR3nt: TGTGCCAGCAGCCAAGATTTCGTCGGGACTCCCCTCCACTTT

v_gene: TRBV6-1
d_gene: TRBD1
abundance: -
j_gene: TRBJ2-7
CDR3aa: CASSEAQGAVDEQYF
CDR3nt: TGTGCCAGCAGTGAAGCCCAGGGGGCTGTTGACGAGCAGTACTTC

v_gene: TRBV5-1
d_gene: -
abundance: -
j_gene: TRBJ1-1
CDR3aa: CASSLAGLRTEAFF
CDR3nt: TGCGCCAGCAGCTTGGCGGGGTTACGGACTGAAGCTTTCTTT

v_gene: TRBV4-2
d_gene: -
abundance: -
j_gene: TRBJ1-5
CDR3aa: CASSQDRTVKPQHF
CDR3nt: TGTGCCAGCAGCCAAGATCGGACCGTGAAGCCCCAGCATTTT

v_gene: TRBV3-1/TRBV3-2
d_gene: TRBD2
abundance: -
j_gene: TRBJ2-7
CDR3aa: CASSRILSGSSYEQYF
CDR3nt: TGTGCCAGCAGCCGAATACTTAGCGGGTCCTCCTACGAGCAGTACTTC

v_gene: TRBV27
d_gene: TRBD2
abundance: once
j_gene: TRBJ2-7
CDR3aa: CASSFLTSASYEQYF
CDR3nt: TGTGCCAGCAGTTTCCTGACTAGCGCCTCCTACGAGCAGTACTTC